The following is a TCR beta chain sequence with its context. Its antigen is not identified. This table comes from immunoSEQ multiplex PCR, and its TCRdb copy is limited to in-frame clones, with some not included. The sample yields 150,000 to 200,000 clones, roughly 84% seen once. This record comes from a study of cytomegalovirus exposure and HLA in healthy donors. Study observations and caveats: Some public TCRs appeared in many individuals, while most sequences were rare. The study designated fewer than 200 TCR beta chains cytomegalovirus-associated. It was reported that the classifier diagnosed cytomegalovirus status with high specificity and sensitivity in both the original and validation cohorts.

J was trimmed by 3 bases and V by 4 bases; bases with no gene match: 14. The CDR3 has 18 residues. Germline V lookup: CDR1 PRHDT, CDR2 FYEKMQ (reference sequence). The donors were in the roughly 130-subject validation cohort, distinct from the roughly 700-subject first cohort. The J gene is TRBJ2-1, the V gene TRBV13, with 8 bases matching TRBD2. The sequence was collected from a man aged 30 to 45 in good health and CMV-seropositive. Material for sequencing was PBMCs. The CDR3, as DNA: TGTGCCAGCAGCTCCACCCCAATCCTAGCGGGCGACTACAATGAGCAGTTCTTC. Translation: CASSSTPILAGDYNEQFF.